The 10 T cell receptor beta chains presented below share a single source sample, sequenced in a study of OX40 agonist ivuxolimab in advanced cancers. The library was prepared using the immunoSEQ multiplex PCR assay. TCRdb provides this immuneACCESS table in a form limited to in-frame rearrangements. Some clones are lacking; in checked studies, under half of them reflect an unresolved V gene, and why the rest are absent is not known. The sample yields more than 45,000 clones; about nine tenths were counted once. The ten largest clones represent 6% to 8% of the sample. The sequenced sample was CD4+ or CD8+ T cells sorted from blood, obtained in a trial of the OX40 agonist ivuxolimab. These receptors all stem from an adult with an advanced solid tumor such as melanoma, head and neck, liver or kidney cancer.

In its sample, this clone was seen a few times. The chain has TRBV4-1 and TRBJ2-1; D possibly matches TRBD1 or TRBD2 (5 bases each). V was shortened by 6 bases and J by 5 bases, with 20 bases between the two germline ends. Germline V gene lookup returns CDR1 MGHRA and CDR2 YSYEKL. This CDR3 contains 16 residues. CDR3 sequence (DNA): TGCGCCAGCAGGGGGGTTCGAGGCCCTCTGAACAATGAGCAGTTCTTC. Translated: CASRGVRGPLNNEQFF.

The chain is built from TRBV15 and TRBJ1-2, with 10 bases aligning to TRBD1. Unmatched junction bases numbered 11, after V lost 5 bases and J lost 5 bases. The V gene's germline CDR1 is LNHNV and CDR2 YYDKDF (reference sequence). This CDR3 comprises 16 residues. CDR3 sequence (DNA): TGTGCCACCAGCTCCCCATCCTCGGGACAGGGGTATGGCTACACCTTC. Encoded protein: CATSSPSSGQGYGYTF. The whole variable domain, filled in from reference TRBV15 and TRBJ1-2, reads DAMVIQNPRYQVTQFGKPVTLSCSQTLNHNVMYWYQQKSSQAPKLLFHYYDKDFNNEADTPDNFQSRRPNTSFCFLDIRSPGLGDTAMYLCATSSPSSGQGYGYTFGSGTRLTVV.

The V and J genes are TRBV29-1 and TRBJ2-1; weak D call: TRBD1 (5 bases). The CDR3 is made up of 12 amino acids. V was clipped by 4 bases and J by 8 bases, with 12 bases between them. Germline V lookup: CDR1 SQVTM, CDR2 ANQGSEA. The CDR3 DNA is TGCAGCGTTGTAGGGGTCGGCGATGAGCAGTTCTTC. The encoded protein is CSVVGVGDEQFF.

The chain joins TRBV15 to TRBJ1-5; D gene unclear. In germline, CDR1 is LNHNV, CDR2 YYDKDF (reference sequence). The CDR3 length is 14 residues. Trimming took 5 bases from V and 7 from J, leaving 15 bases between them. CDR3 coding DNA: TGTGCCACCAGCCCCCGGGATACAAGGCAGCCCCAGCATTTT. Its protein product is CATSPRDTRQPQHF.

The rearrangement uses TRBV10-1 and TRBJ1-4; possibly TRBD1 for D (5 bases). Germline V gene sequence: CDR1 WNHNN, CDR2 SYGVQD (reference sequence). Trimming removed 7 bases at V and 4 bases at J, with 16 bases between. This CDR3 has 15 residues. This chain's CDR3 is CASIPTRDSNEKLFF. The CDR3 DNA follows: TGCGCCAGCATCCCAACGAGAGACAGTAATGAAAAACTGTTTTTT.

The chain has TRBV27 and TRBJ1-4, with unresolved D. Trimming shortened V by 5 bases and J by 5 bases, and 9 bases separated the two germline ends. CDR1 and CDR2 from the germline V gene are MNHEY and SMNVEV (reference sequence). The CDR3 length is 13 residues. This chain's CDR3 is CASSPSENEKLFF. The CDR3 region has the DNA TGTGCCAGCAGTCCCTCCGAAAATGAAAAACTGTTTTTT. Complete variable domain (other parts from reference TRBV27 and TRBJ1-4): EAQVTQNPRYLITVTGKKLTVTCSQNMNHEYMSWYRQDPGLGLRQIYYSMNVEVTDKGDVPEGYKVSRKEKRNFPLILESPSPNQTSLYFCASSPSENEKLFFGSGTQLSVL.

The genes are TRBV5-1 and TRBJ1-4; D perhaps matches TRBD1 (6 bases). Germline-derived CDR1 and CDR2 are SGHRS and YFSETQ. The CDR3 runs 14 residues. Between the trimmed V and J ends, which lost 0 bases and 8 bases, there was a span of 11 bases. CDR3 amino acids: CASSLDREQEKLFF. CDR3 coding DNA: TGCGCCAGCAGCTTGGACAGGGAGCAGGAAAAACTGTTTTTT.

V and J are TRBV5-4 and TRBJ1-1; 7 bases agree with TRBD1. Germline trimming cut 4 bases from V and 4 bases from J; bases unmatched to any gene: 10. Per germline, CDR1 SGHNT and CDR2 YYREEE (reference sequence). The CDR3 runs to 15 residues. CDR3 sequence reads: CASSPNRGGSTEAFF. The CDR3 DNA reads TGTGCCAGCAGCCCAAACAGGGGCGGGAGCACTGAAGCTTTCTTT.

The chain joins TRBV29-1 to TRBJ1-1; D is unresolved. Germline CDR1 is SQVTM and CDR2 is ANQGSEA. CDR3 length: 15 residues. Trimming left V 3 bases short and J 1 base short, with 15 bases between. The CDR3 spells CSVEFPAGENTEAFF. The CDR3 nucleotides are TGCAGCGTTGAGTTTCCGGCGGGAGAGAACACTGAAGCTTTCTTT. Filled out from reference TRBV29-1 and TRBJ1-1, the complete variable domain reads SAVISQKPSRDICQRGTSLTIQCQVDSQVTMMFWYRQQPGQSLTLIATANQGSEATYESGFVIDKFPISRPNLTFSTLTVSNMSPEDSSIYLCSVEFPAGENTEAFFGQGTRLTVV.

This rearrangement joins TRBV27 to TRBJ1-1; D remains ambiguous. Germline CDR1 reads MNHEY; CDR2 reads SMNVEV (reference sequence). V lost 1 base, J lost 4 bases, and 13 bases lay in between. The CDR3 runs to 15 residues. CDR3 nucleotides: TGTGCCAGCAGTTTATGGGCGGTCGGAAGCACTGAAGCTTTCTTT. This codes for CASSLWAVGSTEAFF.